This T cell receptor (beta chain) derives from a study of blood T cell repertoires in COVID-19. The germline CDR1 and CDR2 sequences are MNHNY and SVGAGI (reference sequence). This CDR3 has 12 residues. V lost 4 bases to trimming and J lost 10 bases, with 11 bases between them. The table came from immunoSEQ multiplex PCR; TCRdb's copy has only in-frame clones and leaves some out. Altogether fewer than 110,000 clones are present, roughly 88% being singletons, with the ten largest covering approximately 6.8%. The material sequenced was peripheral blood. V and J are TRBV6-6 and TRBJ2-1; tentative D call: TRBD2 (5 bases). The sequence was collected from a man aged 45 to 65 with active or convalescent COVID-19. CDR3 sequence: CASSFAVAEQFF. The CDR3 DNA reads TGTGCCAGCAGTTTTGCCGTAGCGGAGCAGTTCTTC.